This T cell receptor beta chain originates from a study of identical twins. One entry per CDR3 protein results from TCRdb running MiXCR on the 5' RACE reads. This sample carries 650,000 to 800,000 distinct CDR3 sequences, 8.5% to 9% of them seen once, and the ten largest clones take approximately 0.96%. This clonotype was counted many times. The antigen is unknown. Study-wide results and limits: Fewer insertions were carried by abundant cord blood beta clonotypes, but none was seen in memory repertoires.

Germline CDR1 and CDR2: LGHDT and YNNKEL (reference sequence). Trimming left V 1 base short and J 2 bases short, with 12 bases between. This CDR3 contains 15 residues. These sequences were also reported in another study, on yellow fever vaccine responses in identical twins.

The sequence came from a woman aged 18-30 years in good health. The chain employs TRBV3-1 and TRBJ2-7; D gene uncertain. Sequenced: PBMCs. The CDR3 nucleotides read TGTGCCAGCAGCCAAGGTGTTGTTTTCACCTACGAGCAGTACTTC. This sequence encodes CASSQGVVFTYEQYF.